This T cell receptor beta chain was identified during a study of identical twins. TCRdb processed the 5' RACE reads anew with MiXCR; each CDR3 protein has one entry. The data hold 1.5 million to 2 million distinct CDR3 sequences, with about 32% observed a single time. This clonotype was sampled from a newborn girl in good health. Sequencing used cord blood.

The CDR3 spells CSARDGGEQGYNEQYF. The CDR3 DNA follows: TGCAGTGCTAGAGATGGGGGGGAGCAAGGCTACAATGAGCAGTACTTC. V usage is TRBV20-1 and J usage is TRBJ2-7; 7 bases map to TRBD2. The CDR3 contains 16 residues. Per the germline V gene, CDR1 is DFQATT and CDR2 is SNEGSKA (reference sequence). The V segment lost 0 bases and the J segment 7 bases; nucleotides outside the gene matches: 15.